This T cell receptor (beta chain) was identified during a study of blood T cells in healthy people across ages. The CDR3 contains 15 residues. Germline trimming cut 7 bases from V and 3 bases from J; bases unmatched to any gene: 9. The germline V gene encodes CDR1 MNHEY and CDR2 SVGEGT. For the second PCR, which ran for roughly 6 to 12 cycles, a sample-barcoded 5' primer and a J-beta primer mix were used. Every cDNA molecule bore a tag from a template-switch adaptor containing 12 random nucleotides. MiXCR, applied by TCRdb to the 5' RACE reads, yields one record per CDR3 protein. Here the sample spans over 600,000 distinct CDR3 sequences, 56% being singletons. Every sample yielded at least 6.5 million isolated PBMCs.

This chain links TRBV6-2 or TRBV6-3 with TRBJ2-5, with 9 bases aligning to TRBD2. The receptor comes from a man aged 40-49 years in good health. The specimen was blood. CDR3 region: CASTDTGTSKETQYF. The CDR3 nucleotides read TGTGCCAGCACCGATACCGGGACTAGCAAAGAGACCCAGTACTTC.